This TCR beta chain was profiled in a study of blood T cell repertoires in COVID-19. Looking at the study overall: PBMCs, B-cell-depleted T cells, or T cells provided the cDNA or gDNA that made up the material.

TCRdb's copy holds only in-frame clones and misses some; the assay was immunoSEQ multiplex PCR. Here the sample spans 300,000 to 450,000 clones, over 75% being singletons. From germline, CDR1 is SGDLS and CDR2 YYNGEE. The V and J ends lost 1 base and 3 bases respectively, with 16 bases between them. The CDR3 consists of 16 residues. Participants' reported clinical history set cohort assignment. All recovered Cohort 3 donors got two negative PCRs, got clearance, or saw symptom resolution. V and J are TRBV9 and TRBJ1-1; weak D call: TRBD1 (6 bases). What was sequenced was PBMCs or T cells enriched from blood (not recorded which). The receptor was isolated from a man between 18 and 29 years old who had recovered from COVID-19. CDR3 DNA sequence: TGTGCCAGCAGCGTACTGGACAGCACGTCGGACACTGAAGCTTTCTTT. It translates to CASSVLDSTSDTEAFF.